These T cell receptor beta chains were read from a single sample in a study. TCRdb itself ran the RT-PCR reads through MiXCR, one entry per CDR3 protein. In the table there are about 700,000 distinct CDR3 sequences, 14% of which are singletons. The source material was memory CD4+ T cells from blood. These receptors were collected from a female donor in good health, serving as a healthy control. CDR3s include the opening cysteine and the closing phenylalanine or tryptophan. Fields, in order: D gene, J gene, clone size, V gene, CDR3 protein, CDR3 DNA. A D gene is named only where the DNA matches it firmly. Some rows have no size entry. The others give once, few or many, or a class for an expanded clone.

>TRBD1|TRBJ2-2|NA|TRBV7-9
CASSRWPGGDANTGELFF
TGTGCCAGCAGCCGTTGGCCAGGGGGAGACGCGAACACCGGGGAGCTGTTTTTT
>TRBD1|TRBJ1-1|few|TRBV27
CARRWDRGKDTEAFF
TGTGCCAGAAGATGGGACAGGGGGAAGGACACTGAAGCTTTCTTT
>NA|TRBJ2-7|NA|TRBV5-6
CASSLGIGYEQYF
TGTGCCAGCAGCTTGGGGATCGGCTACGAGCAGTACTTC
>NA|TRBJ2-5|NA|TRBV3-1
CASSQGLQGRETQYF
TGTGCCAGCAGCCAAGGCTTACAGGGACGTGAGACCCAGTACTTC
>NA|TRBJ1-1|many|TRBV20-1
CSARLGSLRNTEAFF
TGCAGTGCTAGACTAGGGTCATTGAGGAACACTGAAGCTTTCTTT
>TRBD1|TRBJ2-5|many|TRBV29-1
CSTGTGAQETQYF
TGCAGCACTGGGACAGGGGCCCAAGAGACCCAGTACTTC
>NA|TRBJ2-1|many|TRBV6-6
CATLEVGLNEQFF
TGTGCCACCCTGGAGGTGGGTCTCAATGAGCAGTTCTTC
>NA|TRBJ1-4|NA|TRBV9
CASSPTGSEKLFF
TGTGCCAGCAGCCCCACGGGGAGTGAAAAACTGTTTTTT
>NA|TRBJ2-1|many|TRBV12-3/TRBV12-4
CASRQSNEQFF
TGTGCCAGCAGACAGAGCAATGAGCAGTTCTTC
>TRBD1|TRBJ2-7|NA|TRBV5-8
CASSRGQFVLEQYF
TGTGCCAGCAGCAGGGGACAGTTCGTTTTAGAGCAGTACTTC
>NA|TRBJ1-4|few|TRBV5-1
CASSRGEANEKLFF
TGCGCCAGCAGCCGGGGGGAGGCTAATGAAAAACTGTTTTTT
>NA|TRBJ2-7|NA|TRBV20-1
CSAIRDATYEQYF
TGCAGTGCTATAAGGGACGCCACCTACGAGCAGTACTTC
>TRBD2|TRBJ2-1|NA|TRBV5-1
CASMWASGRAEQFF
TGCGCCAGCATGTGGGCTAGCGGGCGCGCTGAGCAGTTCTTC
>NA|TRBJ2-6|few|TRBV28
CASSLQQGWGSGANVLTF
TGTGCCAGCAGTCTACAACAGGGTTGGGGCTCTGGGGCCAACGTCCTGACTTTC
>TRBD1|TRBJ1-6|NA|TRBV18
CASSSTGMSSYNSPLHF
TGTGCCAGCTCATCGACAGGGATGAGCTCCTATAATTCACCCCTCCACTTT
>NA|TRBJ1-1|NA|TRBV7-2
CASSLEYQGRVRSMNTEAFF
TGTGCCAGCAGCTTAGAGTACCAGGGACGGGTCCGATCAATGAACACTGAAGCTTTCTTT
>NA|TRBJ2-6|NA|TRBV6-2/TRBV6-3
CASVQPGANVLTF
TGTGCCAGCGTCCAACCCGGGGCCAACGTCCTGACTTTC
>TRBD2|TRBJ2-6|NA|TRBV7-3
CASSAGGSSGANVLTF
TGTGCCAGCAGCGCAGGCGGGAGCTCTGGGGCCAACGTCCTGACTTTC
>NA|TRBJ2-3|NA|TRBV24-1
CATSDNLATPLRDTQYF
TGTGCCACCAGTGATAACCTAGCGACTCCGCTAAGGGATACGCAGTATTTT
>TRBD2|TRBJ2-1|few|TRBV27
CASTLSGAYNEQFF
TGTGCCAGCACGCTTAGCGGGGCCTACAATGAGCAGTTCTTC
>NA|TRBJ2-5|few|TRBV20-1
CSARDSQAAPLNQYF
TGCAGTGCTAGAGATAGCCAGGCTGCTCCCCTAAACCAGTACTTC
>NA|TRBJ2-3|NA|TRBV12-3/TRBV12-4
CASSFYFGRDTDTQYF
TGTGCCAGCAGTTTTTATTTCGGGCGGGACACAGATACGCAGTATTTT
>NA|TRBJ1-1|few|TRBV7-9
CASSLEGVGTEAFF
TGTGCCAGCAGCTTAGAGGGGGTTGGCACTGAAGCTTTCTTT
>NA|TRBJ2-5|NA|TRBV27
CASSAWGQETQYF
TGTGCCAGCAGTGCTTGGGGTCAAGAGACCCAGTACTTC
>TRBD1|TRBJ1-2|NA|TRBV27
CASSSLQGGYGYTF
TGTGCCAGCAGTTCTCTCCAGGGGGGGTATGGCTACACCTTC
>NA|TRBJ2-1|NA|TRBV7-2
CASSPSWGEQFF
TGTGCCAGCAGCCCCTCGTGGGGTGAGCAGTTCTTC
>NA|TRBJ2-1|NA|TRBV7-2
CASSPWGGSYNEQFF
TGTGCCAGCAGCCCCTGGGGCGGCTCCTACAATGAGCAGTTCTTC
>NA|TRBJ1-5|NA|TRBV3-1
CASSQAAYSNQPQHF
TGTGCCAGCAGCCAAGCCGCATATAGCAATCAGCCCCAGCATTTT
>NA|TRBJ1-5|NA|TRBV28
CASSLVAGDGNQPQHF
TGTGCCAGCAGTTTAGTGGCTGGGGATGGCAATCAGCCCCAGCATTTT
>NA|TRBJ2-7|NA|TRBV15
CATSRPGVYEQYF
TGTGCCACCAGCAGGCCCGGGGTCTACGAGCAGTACTTC
>NA|TRBJ1-1|NA|TRBV27
CASRRGASNTEAFF
TGTGCCAGCAGACGAGGGGCCTCTAACACTGAAGCTTTCTTT
>NA|TRBJ2-5|NA|TRBV5-1
CASSLAQPQETQYF
TGCGCCAGCAGCTTGGCCCAGCCACAAGAGACCCAGTACTTC
>TRBD1|TRBJ1-5|NA|TRBV7-9
CASSSTGGDQPQHF
TGTGCCAGCAGCTCGACAGGGGGCGATCAGCCCCAGCATTTT
>TRBD1|TRBJ2-1|NA|TRBV7-8
CASSLAFIGTGVFF
TGTGCCAGCAGCTTAGCGTTCATCGGGACAGGGGTGTTCTTC
>TRBD1|TRBJ1-5|NA|TRBV30
CAWSPTGAGQPQHF
TGTGCCTGGAGTCCGACAGGGGCCGGTCAGCCCCAGCATTTT
>NA|TRBJ2-4|few|TRBV6-2/TRBV6-3
CASSPERAREVIQYF
TGTGCCAGCAGTCCAGAGCGGGCCCGCGAGGTCATTCAGTACTTC